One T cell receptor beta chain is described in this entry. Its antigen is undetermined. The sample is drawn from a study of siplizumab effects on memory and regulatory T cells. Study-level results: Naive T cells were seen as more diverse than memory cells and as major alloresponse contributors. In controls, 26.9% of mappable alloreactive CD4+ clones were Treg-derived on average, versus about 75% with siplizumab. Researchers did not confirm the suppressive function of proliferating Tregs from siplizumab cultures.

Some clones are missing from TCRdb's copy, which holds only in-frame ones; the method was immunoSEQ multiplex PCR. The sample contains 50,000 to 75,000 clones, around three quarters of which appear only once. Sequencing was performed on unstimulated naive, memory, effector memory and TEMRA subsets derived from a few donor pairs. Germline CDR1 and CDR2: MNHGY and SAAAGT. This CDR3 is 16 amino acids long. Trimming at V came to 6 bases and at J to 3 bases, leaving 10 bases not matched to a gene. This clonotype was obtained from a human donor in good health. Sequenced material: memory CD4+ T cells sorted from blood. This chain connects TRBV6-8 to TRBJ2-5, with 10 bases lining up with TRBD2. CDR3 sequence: CASRPIAGGIEETQYF. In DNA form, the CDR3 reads TGTGCCAGCAGACCCATAGCGGGGGGAATAGAAGAGACCCAGTACTTC.